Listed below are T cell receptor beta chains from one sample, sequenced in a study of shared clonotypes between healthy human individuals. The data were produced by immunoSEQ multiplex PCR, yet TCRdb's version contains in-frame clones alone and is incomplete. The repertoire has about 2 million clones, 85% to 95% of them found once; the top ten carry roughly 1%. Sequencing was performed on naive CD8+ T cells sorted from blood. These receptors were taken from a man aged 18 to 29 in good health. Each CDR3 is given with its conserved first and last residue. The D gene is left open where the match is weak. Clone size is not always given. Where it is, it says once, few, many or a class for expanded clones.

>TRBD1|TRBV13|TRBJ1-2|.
CASSPDRGLPRSF
TGTGCCAGCAGCCCTGACAGGGGGCTCCCTCGGAGTTTC
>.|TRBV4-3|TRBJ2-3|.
CASSQETVSTDTQYF
TGCGCCAGCAGCCAAGAAACGGTTAGCACAGATACGCAGTATTTT
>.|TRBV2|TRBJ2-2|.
CASSEISPKGLFF
TGTGCCAGCAGTGAAATTTCCCCGAAGGGGCTGTTTTTT
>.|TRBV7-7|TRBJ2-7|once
CASSLRKGYEQYF
TGTGCTAGCAGCTTACGTAAGGGTTACGAGCAGTACTTC
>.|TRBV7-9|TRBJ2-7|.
CASSLDTRSYEQYF
TGTGCCAGCAGCTTGGACACCAGAAGTTACGAGCAGTACTTC
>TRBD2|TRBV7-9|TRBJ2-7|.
CASSSLVLAGELYEQYF
TGTGCCAGCAGCTCCCTCGTTCTAGCGGGTGAACTCTACGAGCAGTACTTC
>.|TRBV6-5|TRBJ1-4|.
CASSYSPGLDEKLFF
TGTGCCAGCAGTTACTCGCCGGGACTGGATGAAAAACTGTTTTTT
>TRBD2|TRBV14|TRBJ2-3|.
CASSQLAGGFADTQYF
TGTGCCAGCAGCCAACTAGCGGGAGGGTTCGCAGATACGCAGTATTTT
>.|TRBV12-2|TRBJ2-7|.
CASRLVRGDPYEQYF
TGTGCAAGTCGCTTAGTTCGCGGGGACCCCTACGAGCAGTACTTC
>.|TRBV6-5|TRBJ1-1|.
CASSTATGTAFF
TGTGCCAGCAGCACCGCGACAGGCACAGCTTTCTTT
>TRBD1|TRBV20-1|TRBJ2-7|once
CKGQGELLQYF
TGCAAGGGACAGGGGGAGCTATTGCAGTACTTC
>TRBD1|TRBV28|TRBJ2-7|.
CASSLIGQGNEQYF
TGTGCCAGCAGTTTAATCGGACAGGGCAACGAGCAGTACTTC
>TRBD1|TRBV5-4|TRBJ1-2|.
CASSLGSGTGRYGYTF
TGTGCCAGCAGCTTGGGTTCCGGGACAGGGCGCTATGGCTACACCTTC
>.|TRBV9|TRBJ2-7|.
CASSLGGSHEQYF
TGTGCCAGCAGCCTCGGCGGGTCCCACGAGCAGTACTTC
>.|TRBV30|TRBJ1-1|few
CAWTVLLNTEAFF
TGTGCCTGGACAGTGCTATTGAACACTGAAGCTTTCTTT
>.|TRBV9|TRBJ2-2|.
CASSAQGNTGELFF
TGTGCCAGCAGCGCCCAGGGAAACACCGGGGAGCTGTTTTTT
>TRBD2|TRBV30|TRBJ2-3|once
CAWTPGLAGVRPSTDTQYF
TGTGCCTGGACCCCGGGACTAGCGGGAGTGCGACCTAGCACAGATACGCAGTATTTT
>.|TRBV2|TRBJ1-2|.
CASRVGRTDYGYTF
TGTGCCAGCAGAGTGGGGCGTACGGACTATGGCTACACCTTC
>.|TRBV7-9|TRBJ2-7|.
CASSFDGLSYEQYF
TGTGCCAGCAGCTTTGACGGGTTGTCCTACGAGCAGTACTTC
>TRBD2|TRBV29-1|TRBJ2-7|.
CSVSSGIPYEQYF
TGCAGCGTCTCTAGCGGCATCCCCTACGAGCAGTACTTC
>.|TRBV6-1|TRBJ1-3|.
CASSETPGNTIYF
TGTGCCAGCAGTGAGACCCCAGGAAACACCATATATTTT
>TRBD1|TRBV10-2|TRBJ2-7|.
CASSLTGFSYEQYF
TGCGCCAGCAGTCTGACAGGGTTCTCCTACGAGCAGTACTTC
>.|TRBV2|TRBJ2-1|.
CASSEYASDYNEQFF
TGTGCCAGCAGTGAGTATGCTTCCGACTACAATGAGCAGTTCTTC
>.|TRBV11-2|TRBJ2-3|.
CASSPVSGSSTDTQYF
TGTGCCAGCAGCCCCGTTTCCGGGTCGAGCACAGATACGCAGTATTTT
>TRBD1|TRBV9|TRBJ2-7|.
CASSVAGQPYEQYF
TGTGCCAGCAGCGTAGCGGGACAGCCCTACGAGCAGTACTTC
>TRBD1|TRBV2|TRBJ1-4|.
CASTAGTGLEKLFF
TGTGCCAGCACCGCCGGGACAGGGCTTGAAAAACTGTTTTTT
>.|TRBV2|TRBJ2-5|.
CASSDLPSGDAEETQYF
TGTGCCAGCAGTGATTTGCCTTCAGGGGACGCGGAAGAGACCCAGTACTTC
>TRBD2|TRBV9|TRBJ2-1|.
CASSAGLAGAYSPNEQFF
TGTGCCAGCAGCGCAGGACTAGCGGGAGCGTACTCTCCCAATGAGCAGTTCTTC
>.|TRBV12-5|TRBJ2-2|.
CASGLGPGAGTGELFF
TGTGCTAGTGGTTTGGGGCCAGGGGCGGGGACCGGGGAGCTGTTTTTT
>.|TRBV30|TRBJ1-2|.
CAWSLWTDDYGYTF
TGTGCCTGGAGCCTTTGGACGGACGACTATGGCTACACCTTC
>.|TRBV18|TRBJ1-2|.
CASSTPQASNYGYTF
TGTGCCAGCTCCACCCCGCAGGCGAGTAACTATGGCTACACCTTC
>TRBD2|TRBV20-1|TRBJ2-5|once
CSARGGTSAYF
TGCAGTGCTAGAGGTGGGACTAGCGCCTACTTC
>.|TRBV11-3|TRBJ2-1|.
CASSPWNGQGGNNEQFF
TGTGCCAGCAGCCCCTGGAACGGACAGGGAGGGAACAATGAGCAGTTCTTC
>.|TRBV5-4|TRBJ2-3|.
CASSLRSTDTQYF
TGTGCCAGCAGCTTAAGAAGCACAGATACGCAGTATTTT
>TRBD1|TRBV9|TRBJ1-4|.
CASSVPGTGDEKLFF
TGTGCCAGCAGCGTGCCCGGGACAGGGGATGAAAAACTGTTTTTT
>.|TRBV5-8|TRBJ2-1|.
CASSLSSRLGNEQFF
TGTGCCAGCAGCTTGAGTAGTCGCCTAGGCAATGAGCAGTTCTTC
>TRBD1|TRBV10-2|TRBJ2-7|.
CASKGGMSSYEQYF
TGCGCCAGCAAAGGGGGCATGAGCTCCTACGAGCAGTACTTC
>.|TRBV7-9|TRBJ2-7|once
CASSLGPQGRYEQYF
TGTGCCAGCAGCTTAGGGCCACAGGGGAGGTACGAGCAGTACTTC
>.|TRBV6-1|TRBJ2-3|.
CASSPGGQDTQYF
TGTGCCAGCAGCCCCGGGGGACAAGATACGCAGTATTTT
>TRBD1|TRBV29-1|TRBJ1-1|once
CSVEDWDRNTEAFF
TGCAGCGTTGAAGATTGGGACAGAAACACTGAAGCTTTCTTT
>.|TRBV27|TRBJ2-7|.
CASSLTGSYEQYF
TGTGCCAGCAGTTTGACGGGTTCCTACGAGCAGTACTTC
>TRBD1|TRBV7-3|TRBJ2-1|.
CASSLDRWNEQFF
TGTGCCAGCAGCTTGGACAGGTGGAATGAGCAGTTCTTC
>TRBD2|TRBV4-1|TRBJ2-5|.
CASSPTSGGWETQYF
TGCGCCAGCAGCCCGACTAGCGGGGGTTGGGAGACCCAGTACTTC
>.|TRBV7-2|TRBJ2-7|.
CASSSYLGNSYEQYF
TGTGCCAGCAGCTCCTATTTGGGAAATAGCTACGAGCAGTACTTC
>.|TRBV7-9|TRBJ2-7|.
CASSRLTDEQYF
TGTGCCAGCAGCAGACTGACCGACGAGCAGTACTTC
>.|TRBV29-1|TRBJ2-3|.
CSVVARGVSDTQYF
TGCAGCGTTGTTGCCAGGGGTGTTTCAGATACGCAGTATTTT
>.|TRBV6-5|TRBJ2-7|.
CASSYDVGLGEQYF
TGTGCCAGCAGTTACGACGTAGGCCTTGGTGAGCAGTACTTC
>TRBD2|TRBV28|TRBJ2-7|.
CASSFALAGGNYEQYF
TGTGCCAGCAGTTTCGCACTAGCGGGGGGGAACTACGAGCAGTACTTC
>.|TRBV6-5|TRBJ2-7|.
CASSYSDGSYEQYF
TGTGCCAGCAGTTACTCGGACGGCTCCTACGAGCAGTACTTC
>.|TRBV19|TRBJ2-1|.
CASRSVTISSYNEQFF
TGTGCCAGTAGATCGGTGACGATAAGCTCCTACAATGAGCAGTTCTTC
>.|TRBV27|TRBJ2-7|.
CASSLGIPPNEQYF
TGTGCCAGCAGTTTGGGAATACCTCCCAACGAGCAGTACTTC
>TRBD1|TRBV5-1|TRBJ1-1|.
CASSYTGDTEAFF
TGCGCCAGCAGCTACACAGGGGACACTGAAGCTTTCTTT
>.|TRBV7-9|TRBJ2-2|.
CASSSPGSQPGELFF
TGTGCCAGCAGCTCTCCGGGGTCACAGCCCGGGGAGCTGTTTTTT
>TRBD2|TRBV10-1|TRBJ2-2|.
CASSEGRGLAGSNTGELFF
TGCGCCAGCAGTGAGGGGAGGGGACTAGCGGGATCGAACACCGGGGAGCTGTTTTTT
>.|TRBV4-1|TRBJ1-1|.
CASSQESQGWTEAFF
TGCGCCAGCAGCCAAGAATCCCAGGGCTGGACTGAAGCTTTCTTT
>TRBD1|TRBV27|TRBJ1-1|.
CASSPGGSNTEAFF
TGTGCCAGCAGCCCAGGGGGCTCTAACACTGAAGCTTTCTTT
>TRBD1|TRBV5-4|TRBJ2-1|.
CASRQGTGYNEQFF
TGTGCCAGTAGACAGGGGACGGGTTACAATGAGCAGTTCTTC
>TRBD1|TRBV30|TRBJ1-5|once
CAWSMGQGNQPQHF
TGTGCCTGGAGTATGGGACAGGGCAATCAGCCCCAGCATTTT
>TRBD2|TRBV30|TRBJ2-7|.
CAWSPPGLVIYEQYF
TGTGCCTGGAGCCCCCCGGGACTAGTTATATACGAGCAGTACTTC